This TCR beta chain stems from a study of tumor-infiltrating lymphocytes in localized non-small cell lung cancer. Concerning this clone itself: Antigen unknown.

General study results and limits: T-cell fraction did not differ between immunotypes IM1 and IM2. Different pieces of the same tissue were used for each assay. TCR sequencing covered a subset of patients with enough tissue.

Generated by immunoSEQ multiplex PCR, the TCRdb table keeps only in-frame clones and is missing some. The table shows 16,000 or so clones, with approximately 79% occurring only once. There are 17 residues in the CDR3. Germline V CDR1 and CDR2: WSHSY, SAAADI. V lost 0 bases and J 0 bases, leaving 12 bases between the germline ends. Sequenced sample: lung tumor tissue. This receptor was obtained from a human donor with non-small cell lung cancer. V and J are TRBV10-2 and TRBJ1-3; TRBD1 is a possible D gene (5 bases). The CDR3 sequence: CASSESGPSLSGNTIYF. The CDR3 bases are TGCGCCAGCAGTGAGTCGGGACCATCCCTCTCTGGAAACACCATATATTTT.